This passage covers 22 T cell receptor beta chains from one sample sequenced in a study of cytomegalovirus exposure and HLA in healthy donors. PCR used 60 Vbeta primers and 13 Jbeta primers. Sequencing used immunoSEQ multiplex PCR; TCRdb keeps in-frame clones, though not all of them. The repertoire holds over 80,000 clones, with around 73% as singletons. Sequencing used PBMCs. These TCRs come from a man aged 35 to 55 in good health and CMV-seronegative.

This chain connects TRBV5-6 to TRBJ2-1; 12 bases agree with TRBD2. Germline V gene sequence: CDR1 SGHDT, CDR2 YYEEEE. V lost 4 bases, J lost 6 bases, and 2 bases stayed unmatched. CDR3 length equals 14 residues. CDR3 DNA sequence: TGTGCCAGCAGCCTGACTAGCGGGGGCAATGAGCAGTTCTTC. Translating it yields CASSLTSGGNEQFF. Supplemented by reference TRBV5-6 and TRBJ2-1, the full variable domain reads DAGVTQSPTHLIKTRGQQVTLRCSPKSGHDTVSWYQQALGQGPQFIFQYYEEEERQRGNFPDRFSGHQFPNYSSELNVNALLLGDSALYLCASSLTSGGNEQFFGPGTRLTVL.

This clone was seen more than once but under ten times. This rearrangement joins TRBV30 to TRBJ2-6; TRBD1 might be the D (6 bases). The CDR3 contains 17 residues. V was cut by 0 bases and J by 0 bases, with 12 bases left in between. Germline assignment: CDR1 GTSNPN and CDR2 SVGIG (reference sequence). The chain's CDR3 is CAWSVADSASGANVLTF. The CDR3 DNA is TGTGCCTGGAGTGTAGCGGACAGCGCCTCTGGGGCCAACGTCCTGACTTTC.

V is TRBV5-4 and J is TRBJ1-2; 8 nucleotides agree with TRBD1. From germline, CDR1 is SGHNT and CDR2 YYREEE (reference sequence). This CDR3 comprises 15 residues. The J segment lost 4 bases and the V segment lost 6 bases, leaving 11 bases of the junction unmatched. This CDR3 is CASTYMDREGYGYTF. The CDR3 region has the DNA TGTGCCAGCACCTACATGGACAGGGAAGGCTATGGCTACACCTTC. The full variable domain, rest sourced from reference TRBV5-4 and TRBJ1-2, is ETGVTQSPTHLIKTRGQQVTLRCSSQSGHNTVSWYQQALGQGPQFIFQYYREEENGRGNFPPRFSGLQFPNYSSELNVNALELDDSALYLCASTYMDREGYGYTFGSGTRLTVV.

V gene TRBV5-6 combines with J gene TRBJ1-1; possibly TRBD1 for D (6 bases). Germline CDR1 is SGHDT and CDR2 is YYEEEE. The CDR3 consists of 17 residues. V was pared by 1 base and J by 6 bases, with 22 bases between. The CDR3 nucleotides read TGTGCCAGCAGCTTGTCCCATCAGGGGACGCGCTCAGCTGAAGCTTTCTTT. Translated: CASSLSHQGTRSAEAFF.

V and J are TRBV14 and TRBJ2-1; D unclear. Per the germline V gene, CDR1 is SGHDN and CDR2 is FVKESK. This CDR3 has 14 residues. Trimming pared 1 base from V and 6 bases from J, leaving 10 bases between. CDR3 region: CASSQVGLFNEQFF. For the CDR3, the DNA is TGTGCCAGCAGCCAAGTTGGGCTCTTCAATGAGCAGTTCTTC.

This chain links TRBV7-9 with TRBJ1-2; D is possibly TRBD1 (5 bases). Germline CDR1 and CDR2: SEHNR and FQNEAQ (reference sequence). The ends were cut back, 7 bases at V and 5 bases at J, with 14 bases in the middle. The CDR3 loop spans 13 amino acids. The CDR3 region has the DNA TGTGCCAGCATCGGGGGACGGATTTATGGCTACACCTTC. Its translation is CASIGGRIYGYTF.

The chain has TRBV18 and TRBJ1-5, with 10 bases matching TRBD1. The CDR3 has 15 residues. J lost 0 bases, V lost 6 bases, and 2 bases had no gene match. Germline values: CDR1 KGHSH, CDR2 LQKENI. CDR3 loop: CASSRDRGSNQPQHF. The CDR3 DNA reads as TGTGCCAGCTCTCGGGACAGGGGTAGCAATCAGCCCCAGCATTTT.

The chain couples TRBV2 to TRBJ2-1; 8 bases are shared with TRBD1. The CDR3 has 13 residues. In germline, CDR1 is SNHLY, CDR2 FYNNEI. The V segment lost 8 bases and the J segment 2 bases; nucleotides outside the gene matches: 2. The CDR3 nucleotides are TGTGCCAGCGCAGGGGGCGCCTACAATGAGCAGTTCTTC. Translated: CASAGGAYNEQFF.

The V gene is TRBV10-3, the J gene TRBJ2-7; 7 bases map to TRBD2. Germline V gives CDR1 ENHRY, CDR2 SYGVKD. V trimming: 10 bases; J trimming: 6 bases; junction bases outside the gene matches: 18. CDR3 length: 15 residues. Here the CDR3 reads CATRTGGGEAGEQYF. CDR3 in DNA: TGTGCCACCAGAACAGGTGGGGGGGAGGCCGGCGAGCAGTACTTC.

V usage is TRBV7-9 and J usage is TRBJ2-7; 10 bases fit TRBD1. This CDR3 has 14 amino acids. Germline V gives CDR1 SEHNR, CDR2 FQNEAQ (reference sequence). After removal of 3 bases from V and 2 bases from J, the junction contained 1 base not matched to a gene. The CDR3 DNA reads TGTGCCAGCAGCTTGGGACAGGGGACCTACGAGCAGTACTTC. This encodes CASSLGQGTYEQYF.

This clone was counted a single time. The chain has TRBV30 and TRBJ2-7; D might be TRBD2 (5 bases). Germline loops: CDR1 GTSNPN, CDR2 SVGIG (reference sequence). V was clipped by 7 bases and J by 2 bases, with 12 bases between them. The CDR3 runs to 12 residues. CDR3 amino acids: CALTTGAYEQYF. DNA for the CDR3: TGTGCCTTAACCACCGGGGCCTACGAGCAGTACTTC.

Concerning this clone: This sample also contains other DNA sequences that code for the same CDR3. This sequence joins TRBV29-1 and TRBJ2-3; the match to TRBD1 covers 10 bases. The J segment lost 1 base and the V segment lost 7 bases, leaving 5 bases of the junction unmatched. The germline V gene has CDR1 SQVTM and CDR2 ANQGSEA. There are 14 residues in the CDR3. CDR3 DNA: TGCAGCGCTTTCGGGACAGGGGGCACAGATACGCAGTATTTT. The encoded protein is CSAFGTGGTDTQYF.

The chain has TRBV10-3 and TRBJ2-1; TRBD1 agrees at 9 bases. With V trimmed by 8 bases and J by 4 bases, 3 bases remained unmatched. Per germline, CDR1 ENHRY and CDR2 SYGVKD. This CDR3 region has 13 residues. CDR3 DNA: TGTGCCATCGGGACAGGGCAGTACAATGAGCAGTTCTTC. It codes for CAIGTGQYNEQFF.

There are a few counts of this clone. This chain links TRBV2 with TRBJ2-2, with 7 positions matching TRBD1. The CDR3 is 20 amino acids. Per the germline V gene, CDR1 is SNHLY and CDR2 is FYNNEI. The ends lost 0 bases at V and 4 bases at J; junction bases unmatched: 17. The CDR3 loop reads CASSEAVASIPPGGTGELFF. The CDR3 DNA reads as TGTGCCAGCAGTGAAGCGGTTGCGAGTATCCCTCCAGGGGGCACCGGGGAGCTGTTTTTT.

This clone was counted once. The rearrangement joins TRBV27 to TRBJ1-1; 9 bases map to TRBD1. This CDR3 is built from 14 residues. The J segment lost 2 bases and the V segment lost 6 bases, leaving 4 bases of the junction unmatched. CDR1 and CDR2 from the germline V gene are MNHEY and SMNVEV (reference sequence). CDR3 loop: CASREDRGNTEAFF. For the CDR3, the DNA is TGTGCCAGCAGGGAGGACAGGGGTAACACTGAAGCTTTCTTT.

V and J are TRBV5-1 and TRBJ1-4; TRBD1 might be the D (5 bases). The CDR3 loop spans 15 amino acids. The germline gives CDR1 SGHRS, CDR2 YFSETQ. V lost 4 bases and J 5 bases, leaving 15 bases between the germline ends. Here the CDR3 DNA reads TGCGCCAGCAGCCCCGGGACTGCGCTAAATGAAAAACTGTTTTTT. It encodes CASSPGTALNEKLFF.

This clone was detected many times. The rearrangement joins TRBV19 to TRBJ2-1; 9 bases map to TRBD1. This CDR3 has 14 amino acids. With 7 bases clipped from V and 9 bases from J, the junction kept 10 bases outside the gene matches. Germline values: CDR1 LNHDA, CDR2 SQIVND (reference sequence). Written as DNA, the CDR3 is TGTGCCAGTACCCCGGGACAGGGCCTCTTTGAGCAGTTCTTC. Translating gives CASTPGQGLFEQFF.

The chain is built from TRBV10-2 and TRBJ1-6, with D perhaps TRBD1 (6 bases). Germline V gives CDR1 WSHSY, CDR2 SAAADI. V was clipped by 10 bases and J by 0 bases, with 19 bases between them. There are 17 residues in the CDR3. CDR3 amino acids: CAIRNNRDSSYNSPLHF. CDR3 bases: TGCGCCATCAGGAACAACAGGGATAGCTCCTATAATTCACCCCTCCACTTT.

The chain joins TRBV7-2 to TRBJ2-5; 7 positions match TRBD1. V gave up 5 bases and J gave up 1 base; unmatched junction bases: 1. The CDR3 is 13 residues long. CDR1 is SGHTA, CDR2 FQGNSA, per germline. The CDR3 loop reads CASSGDSQETQYF. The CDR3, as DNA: TGTGCCAGCAGCGGGGACAGCCAAGAGACCCAGTACTTC.

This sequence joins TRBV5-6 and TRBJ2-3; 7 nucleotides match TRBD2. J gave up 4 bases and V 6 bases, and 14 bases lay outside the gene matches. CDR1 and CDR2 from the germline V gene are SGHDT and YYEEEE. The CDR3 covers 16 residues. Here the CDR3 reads CASNAGLPGESDTQYF. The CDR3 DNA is TGTGCCAGCAACGCGGGACTACCGGGCGAGTCAGATACGCAGTATTTT.

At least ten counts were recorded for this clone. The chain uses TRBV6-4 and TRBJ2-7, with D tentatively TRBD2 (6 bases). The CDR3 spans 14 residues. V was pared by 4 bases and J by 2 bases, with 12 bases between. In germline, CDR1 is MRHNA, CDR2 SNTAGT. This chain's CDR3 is CASSGSGQPYEQYF. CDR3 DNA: TGTGCCAGCAGTGGCAGCGGGCAGCCCTACGAGCAGTACTTC.

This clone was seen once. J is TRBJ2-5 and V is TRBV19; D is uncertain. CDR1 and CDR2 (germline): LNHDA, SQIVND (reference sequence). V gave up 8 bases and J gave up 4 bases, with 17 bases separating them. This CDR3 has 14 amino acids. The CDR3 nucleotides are TGTGCCAGTTCCTCGCCCTGGTCAGGAGAGACCCAGTACTTC. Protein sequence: CASSSPWSGETQYF. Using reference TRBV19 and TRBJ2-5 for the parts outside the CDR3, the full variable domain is DGGITQSPKYLFRKEGQNVTLSCEQNLNHDAMYWYRQDPGQGLRLIYYSQIVNDFQKGDIAEGYSVSREKKESFPLTVTSAQKNPTAFYLCASSSPWSGETQYFGPGTRLLVL.